This TCR beta chain derives from a study of shared clonotypes between healthy human individuals. V gave up 0 bases and J gave up 0 bases; unmatched junction bases: 9. CDR1 and CDR2 (germline): KGHSH, LQKENI. The CDR3 loop spans 18 amino acids. Findings and limits, study-wide: Memory subsets generally showed lower estimated richness than naive subsets. Unshared clonotypes carried lower generation probabilities than those common to all four donors.

Selected positively for CCR7 and CD45RO-negative, naive CD8 cells excluded terminally differentiated effector memory CD45RA+ cells. Nashville, Tennessee was home to all donors, who were Caucasian adults. To note about this clone: The antigen is unknown.

The authors loaded 150 to 250 ng DNA, tens of thousands of T cell genomes, into sorted-subset replicate PCRs. Here immunoSEQ multiplex PCR was the method, and the copy in TCRdb shows in-frame clones only, minus some. Among over 2,000,000 clones, 93% were seen once, and the ten largest hold around 1.8%. The chain couples TRBV18 to TRBJ2-7; 9 bases are shared with TRBD2. What was sequenced was naive CD8+ T cells from PBMCs. The receptor's source is a man between 18 and 35 years old in good health. Some clones in this sample may be carry-over from other donors' samples. The CDR3 region is CASSPPLGSSGSSYEQYF. Here the CDR3 DNA reads TGTGCCAGCTCACCACCGCTAGGGAGTAGCGGGAGCTCCTACGAGCAGTACTTC.